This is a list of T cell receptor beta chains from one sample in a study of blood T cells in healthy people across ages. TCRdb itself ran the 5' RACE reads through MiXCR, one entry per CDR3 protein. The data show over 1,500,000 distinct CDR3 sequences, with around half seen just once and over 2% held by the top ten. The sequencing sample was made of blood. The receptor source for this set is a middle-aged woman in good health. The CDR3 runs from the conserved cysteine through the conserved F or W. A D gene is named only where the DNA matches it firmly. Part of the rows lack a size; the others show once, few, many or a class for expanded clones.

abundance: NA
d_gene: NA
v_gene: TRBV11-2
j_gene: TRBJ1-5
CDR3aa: CASSSDGREPNQPQHF
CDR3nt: TGTGCCAGCAGCTCCGACGGCAGGGAGCCCAATCAGCCCCAGCATTTT

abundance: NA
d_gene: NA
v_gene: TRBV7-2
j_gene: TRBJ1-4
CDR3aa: CASSYGSGSGEKLFF
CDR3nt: TGTGCCAGCAGCTATGGGTCAGGGTCGGGTGAAAAACTGTTTTTT

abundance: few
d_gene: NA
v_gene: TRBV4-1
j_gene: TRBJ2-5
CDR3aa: CASSQAGWQEETQYF
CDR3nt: TGCGCCAGCAGCCAAGCTGGCTGGCAGGAAGAGACCCAGTACTTC

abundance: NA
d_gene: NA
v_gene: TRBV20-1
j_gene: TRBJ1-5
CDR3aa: CSASRGPQHF
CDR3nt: TGCAGTGCTAGTCGTGGACCCCAGCATTTT

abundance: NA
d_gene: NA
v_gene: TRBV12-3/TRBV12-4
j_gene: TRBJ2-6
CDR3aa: CACSGPPGANVLTF
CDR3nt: TGTGCCTGCAGTGGACCTCCTGGGGCCAACGTCCTGACTTTC

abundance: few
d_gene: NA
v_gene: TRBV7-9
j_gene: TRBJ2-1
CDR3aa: CASSNRVDEQFF
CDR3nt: TGTGCCAGCAGCAACAGGGTCGATGAGCAGTTCTTC

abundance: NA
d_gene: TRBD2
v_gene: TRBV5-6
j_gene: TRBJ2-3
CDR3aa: CASSLIAGEKFTDTQYF
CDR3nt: TGTGCCAGCAGCTTAATAGCGGGGGAAAAATTCACAGATACGCAGTATTTT

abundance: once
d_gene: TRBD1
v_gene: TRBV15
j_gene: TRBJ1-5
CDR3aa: CATSRHRGGSGNQPQHF
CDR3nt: TGTGCCACCAGCAGACACAGGGGGGGATCGGGCAATCAGCCCCAGCATTTT

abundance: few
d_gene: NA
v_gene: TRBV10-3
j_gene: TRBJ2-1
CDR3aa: CAISESLETAEWEQFF
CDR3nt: TGTGCCATCAGTGAGTCGTTGGAGACAGCCGAATGGGAGCAGTTCTTC

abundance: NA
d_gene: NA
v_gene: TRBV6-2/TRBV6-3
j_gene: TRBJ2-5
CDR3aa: CASSLYSRPQETQYF
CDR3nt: TGTGCCAGCAGTTTGTACAGTAGGCCTCAAGAGACCCAGTACTTC

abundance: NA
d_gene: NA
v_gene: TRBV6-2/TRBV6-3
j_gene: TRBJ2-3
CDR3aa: CASKAGASTDTQYF
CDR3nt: TGTGCCAGCAAGGCGGGGGCTAGCACAGATACGCAGTATTTT

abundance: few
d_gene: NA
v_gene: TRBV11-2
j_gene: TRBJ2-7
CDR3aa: CASSLGGGSGSYEQYF
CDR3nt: TGTGCCAGCAGCTTAGGGGGCGGATCGGGCTCCTACGAGCAGTACTTC

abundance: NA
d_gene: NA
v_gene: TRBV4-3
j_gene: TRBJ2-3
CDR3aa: CASSPGGGGSTDTRYF
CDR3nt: TGCGCCAGCAGCCCCGGGGGCGGGGGATCGACAGATACGCGGTATTTT

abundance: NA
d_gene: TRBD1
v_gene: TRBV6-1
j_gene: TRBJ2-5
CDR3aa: CASSSDRGPSIQETQYF
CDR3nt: TGTGCCAGCAGCTCGGACAGGGGGCCGTCCATCCAAGAGACCCAGTACTTC